These 3 T cell receptor beta chains originate from one sample sequenced in a study of human versus mouse CDR3 diversity and MHC coevolution. Method: immunoSEQ multiplex PCR; TCRdb's copy keeps in-frame clones and lacks some. The table includes roughly 80,000 clones, just under 95% detected once. Sequences were obtained from naive CD4+ T cells from blood. Specified subset: CD45RO-negative CD62L-positive naive CD4 T cells. These receptor sequences come from a person aged 25 to 75 in good health.

This rearrangement joins TRBV7-3 to TRBJ2-1; no reliable D call. Trimming shortened V by 5 bases and J by 13 bases, and 21 bases separated the two germline ends. The CDR3 loop spans 14 amino acids. Germline V gives CDR1 SGHTA, CDR2 FQGTGA. The CDR3 DNA is TGTGCCAGCAGCCTCTCCAAAGCGCTAGATAGACAGTTCTTC. Translating gives CASSLSKALDRQFF.

This clone appeared once. The chain uses TRBV7-2 and TRBJ2-7; 12 bases agree with TRBD2. Germline assignment: CDR1 SGHTA and CDR2 FQGNSA. V dropped 5 bases and J dropped 7; count of bases not matched to a gene: 6. This CDR3 has 14 residues. CDR3 sequence reads: CASSLLAGGREQYF. CDR3 nucleotide sequence: TGTGCCAGCAGCCTCCTAGCGGGAGGGCGTGAGCAGTACTTC. The variable domain in full, completed from reference TRBV7-2 and TRBJ2-7, reads GAGVSQSPSNKVTEKGKDVELRCDPISGHTALYWYRQSLGQGLEFLIYFQGNSAPDKSGLPSDRFSAERTGGSVSTLTIQRTQQEDSAVYLCASSLLAGGREQYFGPGTRLTVT.

In DNA form, the CDR3 reads TGTGCCAGCAGCGTAGGGGGCAAGGAGGAAAAACTGTTTTTT. Protein product: CASSVGGKEEKLFF. The chain joins TRBV9 to TRBJ1-4, with D tentatively TRBD1 (5 bases). Germline lookup yields CDR1 SGDLS and CDR2 YYNGEE. The CDR3 loop spans 14 amino acids. Trimming took off 0 bases at V and 8 bases at J, with 11 bases between the two ends.